Below are 10 T cell receptor beta chains sequenced from a single sample in a study of shared clonotypes between healthy human individuals (dated by TCRdb to 2018 to 2021). Library creation used the immunoSEQ multiplex PCR assay. Imported from immuneACCESS, the table was reduced by TCRdb to in-frame sequences with V and J called. These copies leave out some clones; in studies compared against another copy, an unresolved V gene accounts for under half, and the cause of the remainder is not known. The sample table records about 1 million clones; more than 60% of these occur just once. Jointly, the top ten make up about 1.5% of the sample. Source material: memory CD4+ T cells sorted from blood. This specimen's cell subset or site label, per the study, means: CD45RA-negative fraction. These receptors all stem from a man younger than 35 in good health.

This rearrangement joins TRBV19 to TRBJ1-3; D is ambiguous. Between the trimmed V and J ends, which lost 10 bases and 1 base, there was a span of 11 bases. CDR1 is LNHDA, CDR2 SQIVND, per germline (reference sequence). The CDR3 has 13 residues. CDR3 nucleotides: TGTGCCATACGAGCGAGTTCTGGAAACACCATATATTTT. Its translation is CAIRASSGNTIYF.

The V gene is TRBV7-6, the J gene TRBJ2-2; a possible D gene is TRBD1 (6 bases). CDR3 length equals 14 residues. V lost 3 bases and J lost 4, with 9 bases in between. The germline V gene encodes CDR1 SGHVS and CDR2 FNYEAQ. This chain's CDR3 is CASSFTGSTGELFF. CDR3 sequence (DNA): TGTGCCAGCAGCTTTACAGGGTCCACCGGGGAGCTGTTTTTT.

This clone was counted between two and nine times. The chain combines TRBV7-9 with TRBJ2-5; 7 bases line up with TRBD1. The V gene end was trimmed by 2 bases and the J gene end by 5 bases; junction bases not matched to a gene: 2. CDR1 and CDR2 from the germline V gene are SEHNR and FQNEAQ (reference sequence). This CDR3 contains 13 residues. CDR3 in DNA: TGTGCCAGCAGCTTATGGACAGGCGAGACCCAGTACTTC. It codes for CASSLWTGETQYF.

The V and J genes are TRBV7-3 and TRBJ1-1; no definite D call. Germline CDR1 is SGHTA and CDR2 is FQGTGA. The CDR3 covers 13 residues. V was cut by 2 bases and J by 3 bases, with 7 bases left in between. CDR3 nucleotide sequence: TGTGCCAGCAGCTTAGACGTCGACACTGAAGCTTTCTTT. It yields the protein CASSLDVDTEAFF.

The chain joins TRBV7-8 to TRBJ1-3; D gene unclear. CDR3 size: 15 residues. Trimming took off 7 bases at V and 4 bases at J, with 17 bases between the two ends. Germline CDR1 reads SGHVS; CDR2 reads FQNEAQ. CDR3 loop: CASTTGPFSGNTIYF. The CDR3 DNA is TGTGCCAGCACCACGGGCCCCTTCTCAGGAAACACCATATATTTT.

The rearrangement joins TRBV11-2 to TRBJ2-1; unclear D gene. With 3 bases removed from V and 2 bases from J, the gap between germline ends came to 14 bases. The germline gives CDR1 SGHAT, CDR2 FQNNGV. The CDR3 length is 16 residues. CDR3 DNA sequence: TGTGCCAGCAGCTTCAGGTCAATACCCCCCTACAATGAGCAGTTCTTC. Translating gives CASSFRSIPPYNEQFF.

This clone was counted between two and nine times. V and J are TRBV10-2 and TRBJ1-5, with 7 bases aligning to TRBD1. The V gene end was trimmed by 6 bases and the J gene end by 3 bases; junction bases not matched to a gene: 2. Germline V CDR1 and CDR2: WSHSY, SAAADI. The CDR3 consists of 13 residues. DNA of the CDR3: TGCGCCAGCAGGGACAGGATCAATCAGCCCCAGCATTTT. Translating gives CASRDRINQPQHF.

J is TRBJ2-3 and V is TRBV5-4, with 11 nucleotides matching TRBD2. Germline CDR1 is SGHNT and CDR2 is YYREEE (reference sequence). The CDR3 consists of 14 residues. The trim removed 2 bases at V and 10 bases at J, leaving 6 bases unmatched. CDR3 in amino acids: CASSFTSGGVSQYF. The CDR3 DNA reads TGTGCCAGCAGCTTTACTAGCGGGGGTGTCTCGCAGTATTTT. The full variable domain, its missing parts supplied by reference TRBV5-4 and TRBJ2-3, is ETGVTQSPTHLIKTRGQQVTLRCSSQSGHNTVSWYQQALGQGPQFIFQYYREEENGRGNFPPRFSGLQFPNYSSELNVNALELDDSALYLCASSFTSGGVSQYFGPGTRLTVL.

The chain couples TRBV28 to TRBJ1-2; 9 bases align to TRBD1. The V and J ends lost 5 bases and 8 bases, in that order; junction bases with no gene match: 9. Germline V gene data show CDR1 as MDHEN and CDR2 as SYDVKM. This CDR3 comprises 14 residues. The CDR3 coding sequence is TGTGCCAGCAGTCCCTTCACCGGACAGGGGGGCTACACCTTC. The encoded protein is CASSPFTGQGGYTF.

The chain has TRBV5-1 and TRBJ2-1, with 11 bases fitting TRBD2. Looked up from germline, CDR1 is SGHRS and CDR2 is YFSETQ. This CDR3 region has 15 residues. V was pared by 6 bases and J by 3 bases, with 5 bases of the junction left unmatched. This chain's CDR3 is CASTLAGASYNEQFF. CDR3 DNA sequence: TGCGCCAGCACACTAGCGGGAGCCAGCTACAATGAGCAGTTCTTC.